This TCR beta chain is from a study of cytomegalovirus exposure and HLA in healthy donors. This clone has more than one count but fewer than ten. Between the trimmed V and J ends, which lost 6 bases and 0 bases, there was a span of 12 bases. The V gene's germline CDR1 is ENHRY and CDR2 SYGVKD. The CDR3 sequence is 15 residues long. This PCR relied on a set of 60 Vbeta primers and 13 Jbeta primers. Sequenced by immunoSEQ multiplex PCR; TCRdb stores in-frame clones only, minus some. The sample contains about 90,000 clones, approximately 60% of which appear only once. Sequencing was carried out using PBMCs. The sequence was obtained from a woman between 25 and 40 years old in good health and CMV-seropositive. This chain joins TRBV10-3 and TRBJ2-1; D possibly corresponds to TRBD2 (5 bases). CDR3 sequence (DNA): TGTGCCATCAGGCAAAGCGAGGGCTCCTACAATGAGCAGTTCTTC. It codes for CAIRQSEGSYNEQFF.